The 10 T cell receptor beta chains below all came from one sample that was sequenced in a study of OX40 agonist ivuxolimab in advanced cancers. The assay was immunoSEQ multiplex PCR, and TCRdb's table has in-frame clones only and misses some. The repertoire holds more than 35,000 clones, with approximately 80% as singletons. The specimen was CD4+ or CD8+ T cells sorted from blood, collected in a trial of the OX40 agonist ivuxolimab. The receptors come from an adult with an advanced solid tumor such as melanoma, head and neck, liver or kidney cancer.

This chain uses TRBV5-4 with TRBJ1-1; D may be TRBD1 (5 bases). In germline, CDR1 is SGHNT, CDR2 YYREEE (reference sequence). The CDR3 is 13 amino acids. V dropped 5 bases and J dropped 3 bases, with 11 bases sitting between them. CDR3 sequence (DNA): TGTGCCAGCAGGGCGACGGGGGACACTGAAGCTTTCTTT. Its protein is CASRATGDTEAFF.

The rearrangement links TRBV11-3 to TRBJ2-2, with D tentatively TRBD2 (6 bases). Germline V gene lookup returns CDR1 SGHNT and CDR2 YENEEA. Deletions cut 4 bases from V and 4 bases from J, with 13 bases between. The CDR3 runs to 15 residues. CDR3 in amino acids: CASSSTRGATGELFF. CDR3 coding DNA: TGTGCCAGCAGCTCGACTAGGGGAGCCACCGGGGAGCTGTTTTTT.

This clone was counted a single time. The chain joins TRBV4-1 to TRBJ2-7, with unresolved D. This CDR3 has 13 amino acids. V was cut by 1 base and J by 0 bases, with 4 bases left in between. The germline gives CDR1 MGHRA, CDR2 YSYEKL. The CDR3 bases are TGCGCCAGCAGCCAAGTCCTCTCCTACGAGCAGTACTTC. It specifies CASSQVLSYEQYF.

This sequence joins TRBV6-5 and TRBJ1-4; D is uncertain. The germline gives CDR1 MNHEY, CDR2 SVGAGI. Deletions cut 6 bases from V and 7 bases from J, with 12 bases between. CDR3 size: 13 residues. The CDR3 protein is CASRGSPSEKLFF. CDR3 bases: TGTGCCAGCAGAGGATCTCCGAGTGAAAAACTGTTTTTT.

V is TRBV7-2 and J is TRBJ2-3; possible D gene TRBD1, 5 bases. Germline-derived CDR1 and CDR2 are SGHTA and FQGNSA. V was pared by 4 bases and J by 0 bases, with 11 bases between. CDR3 length: 15 residues. The CDR3 sequence is CASSSLTASTDTQYF. CDR3 coding DNA: TGTGCCAGCAGCTCCCTGACAGCTAGCACAGATACGCAGTATTTT.

V is TRBV7-6 and J is TRBJ2-1, with a tentative D call TRBD2 (6 bases). CDR3 length: 14 residues. From germline, CDR1 is SGHVS and CDR2 FNYEAQ. V was trimmed by 5 bases and J by 6 bases, leaving 14 bases between them. The CDR3 DNA reads as TGTGCCAGCAGCCCGAGGCGTAGCGGCAATGAGCAGTTCTTC. Its translation: CASSPRRSGNEQFF.

This clone was observed a single time. V is TRBV7-9 and J is TRBJ1-1, with D perhaps TRBD1 (5 bases). The V gene lost 0 bases and the J gene lost 1 base, with 9 bases spanning the gap. Germline V gene lookup returns CDR1 SEHNR and CDR2 FQNEAQ (reference sequence). The CDR3 runs 15 residues. The CDR3: CASSLAQGQNTEAFF. CDR3 DNA: TGTGCCAGCAGCTTAGCGCAGGGCCAGAACACTGAAGCTTTCTTT. Full variable domain (remainder filled in from reference TRBV7-9 and TRBJ1-1): DTGVSQNPRHKITKRGQNVTFRCDPISEHNRLYWYRQTLGQGPEFLTYFQNEAQLEKSRLLSDRFSAERPKGSFSTLEIQRTEQGDSAMYLCASSLAQGQNTEAFFGQGTRLTVV.

The chain carries TRBV4-1 and TRBJ1-2; D is uncertain. V lost 1 base and J 8 bases, leaving 11 bases between the germline ends. This CDR3 region has 13 residues. Germline V lookup: CDR1 MGHRA, CDR2 YSYEKL. The CDR3 DNA sequence: TGCGCCAGCAGCCAAGCCCACTTGGGGGGCTACACCTTC. It translates to CASSQAHLGGYTF.

The rearrangement uses TRBV6-5 and TRBJ2-3; 8 nucleotides align to TRBD1. V shed 9 bases and J 2 bases; nucleotides not matched to a gene: 4. CDR1 and CDR2 (germline): MNHEY, SVGAGI. There are 13 residues in the CDR3. The CDR3 DNA is TGTGCCAGTAGGACAGGGTTCACAGATACGCAGTATTTT. Translating gives CASRTGFTDTQYF.

The table lists this clone with a count of one. The chain recombines TRBV4-2 with TRBJ2-7; either TRBD1 or TRBD2 may fit D (5 bases each). Trimming took 4 bases from V and 4 from J, leaving 20 bases between them. In germline, CDR1 is LGHNA, CDR2 YNFKEQ. The CDR3 contains 16 residues. The chain's CDR3 is CASSPLGVGYTYEQYF. As DNA, the CDR3 is TGTGCCAGCAGCCCCCTGGGGGTCGGATATACATACGAGCAGTACTTC.